This T cell receptor beta chain was documented in a study of T cell changes during pregnancy in multiple sclerosis. With 5 bases removed from V and 3 bases from J, the gap between germline ends came to 10 bases. This CDR3 has 13 residues. Looked up from germline, CDR1 is SEHNR and CDR2 is FQNEAQ (reference sequence). The repertoire was sequenced with immunoSEQ multiplex PCR; TCRdb's copy has only in-frame clones and lacks some. The sample includes about 56,000 clones, roughly nine tenths of them seen just once. The origin of this receptor is a female donor in good health, enrolled as a control in a pregnancy study. The sequencing used peripheral blood, collected in the first trimester of pregnancy. V and J are TRBV7-9 and TRBJ1-2, with TRBD1 as a possible D gene (6 bases). Written as DNA, the CDR3 is TGTGCCAGCAGCCCCAGGACAGACTATGGCTACACCTTC. As protein: CASSPRTDYGYTF.